This TCR beta chain was documented in a study of blood T cell repertoires in COVID-19 (dated by TCRdb to 2020 to 2021). About the investigation overall: Samples covering the acute and convalescent phases of COVID-19 were provided by collaborators in the United States, Italy and Spain. The prospective study material was composed of cDNA or gDNA derived from T cells, B-cell-depleted T cells, or PBMCs. A de-identified subject ID, COVID-19 status, age in years and sex were almost always included in the sample metadata. Subjects who had been exposed to COVID-19, were actively infected with it, or had recovered from it provided the deeply sampled blood TCRbeta repertoires that made up the dataset. A freely available public database, intended as a resource for researchers studying the immune response to SARS-CoV-2, is where the repertoires were released. Where HLA class I and class II types were available, the types were taken from metadata supplied by the sample provider, not from assay-based typing. Samples came from the ongoing ImmuneRACE study (first 160 participants) plus 1,254 subjects from 6 global collaborators. Here is what the overall study found, with its caveats: The amount of clinical and demographic metadata varied by source and participant and was provided uncurated.

The collaborating institutions used their own protocols to collect whole blood in K2EDTA tubes. For TCRbeta analysis, collaborator samples were shipped as frozen whole blood, as isolated PBMCs, or as DNA extracted from either sample type. As concerns this clone: The antigen it recognizes is unknown. No base-level quality is on record; no much larger clone is a single base apart.

Reading the germline V gene gives CDR1 KGHSH and CDR2 LQKENI. There are 14 amino acids in the CDR3, from cysteine to phenylalanine inclusive. Left in the record is the CDR3 DNA by itself, 42 bases read in frame from the first base. At the junction V is shortened by 2 bases and J by 11 bases; bases outside the gene matches: 11. TCRbeta CDR3 regions were amplified from genomic DNA using the immunoSEQ Assay, a bias-controlled multiplex PCR. The study's processing was this. The number of nucleated cells in each sample was estimated from the amplification of reference gene primers within the assay. Sequence reads were collapsed and filtered to measure the absolute abundance of every unique TCRbeta CDR3 rearrangement. For each sample, productive Simpson clonality was calculated as the square root of Simpson's diversity index over productive rearrangements. TCRdb carries this immuneACCESS record with in-frame sequences only. Its versions omit some clonotypes, under half of them owing to an unresolved V gene in the studies checked, with the rest unexplained. V, J and clone size derive from that table, while D and trimming were established from the DNA sequence. The sample includes roughly 140,000 clones, with around 79% observed a single time. Of the sample, about 9% is held by the ten largest clones.

The sample taken for sequencing was peripheral blood. This TCR was recovered from a man aged 50-60 years with active or convalescent COVID-19. The V and J segments used are TRBV18 and TRBJ1-1; 7 bases in between match TRBD1. The CDR3 sequence is CASSPAGGVDGAFF. The nucleotides are TGTGCCAGCTCACCAGCAGGGGGAGTCGACGGGGCTTTCTTT. Outside the CDR3, residues come from the reference TRBV18 and TRBJ1-1 proteins, so the full variable domain is: NAGVMQNPRHLVRRRGQEARLRCSPMKGHSHVYWYRQLPEEGLKFMVYLQKENIIDESGMPKERFSAEFPKEGPSILRIQQVVRGDSAAYFCASSPAGGVDGAFFGQGTRLTVV.